A single sample is the source of the 21 T cell receptor beta chains below, sequenced in a study of CD8 T cells in Susac syndrome. RNA, at about 0.5 to 1 ug, was reverse transcribed with random hexamers. TCRdb ran MiXCR on the immunoSEQ multiplex PCR reads and lists one entry per CDR3 protein. The table includes 150,000 or so distinct CDR3 sequences, nearly 97% detected once. The material sequenced was CD8+ T cells from PBMCs. The receptors were sampled from a human donor with multiple sclerosis.

The rearrangement joins TRBV11-2 to TRBJ1-2; D is uncertain. The germline CDR1 and CDR2 sequences are SGHAT and FQNNGV. V lost 5 bases and J lost 4, with 11 bases in between. There are 13 residues in the CDR3. This CDR3 reads CASSMTPGYGYTF. CDR3 coding DNA: TGTGCCAGCAGCATGACCCCGGGCTATGGCTACACCTTC.

This rearrangement joins TRBV12-3 or TRBV12-4 to TRBJ2-1, with D uncertain. The CDR3 has 12 residues. V lost 6 bases to trimming and J lost 8 bases, with 11 bases between them. In nucleotides, the CDR3 is TGTGCCAGCAGCCCCTCCCCCCATGAGCAGTTCTTC. The encoded protein is CASSPSPHEQFF.

The CDR3 reads CSVAGGDYNEQFF. CDR3 sequence (DNA): TGCAGCGTTGCAGGGGGAGATTACAATGAGCAGTTCTTC. The chain has TRBV29-1 and TRBJ2-1; TRBD1 aligns across 7 bases. The CDR3 is 13 amino acids. Germline CDR1 reads SQVTM; CDR2 reads ANQGSEA. With V trimmed by 4 bases and J by 4 bases, 4 bases remained unmatched.

This clonotype occurred once. The V gene is TRBV27, the J gene TRBJ2-1, with D possibly matching TRBD1 (6 bases). Trimming cost V 4 bases and J 3 bases, with 16 bases left between them. CDR3 length: 16 amino acids. CDR1 is MNHEY, CDR2 SMNVEV, per germline (reference sequence). CDR3 coding DNA: TGTGCCAGCAGTTCCCTTTTGCAGGGGATCTACAATGAGCAGTTCTTC. It codes for CASSSLLQGIYNEQFF.

The V gene is TRBV6-5, the J gene TRBJ2-1; the D gene is possibly TRBD1 (6 bases). This CDR3 comprises 17 residues. The V gene lost 2 bases and the J gene lost 5 bases, with 19 bases spanning the gap. The germline V gene encodes CDR1 MNHEY and CDR2 SVGAGI. Here the CDR3 DNA reads TGTGCCAGCAGTTACGGGGGCAGGGGATACTCTGACAATGAGCAGTTCTTC. Its translation: CASSYGGRGYSDNEQFF.

The rearrangement joins TRBV27 to TRBJ1-1; D is unresolved. The CDR3 runs 14 residues. V lost 4 bases to trimming and J lost 4 bases, with 13 bases between them. Germline V CDR1 and CDR2: MNHEY, SMNVEV (reference sequence). CDR3 protein: CASSYGFGGTEAFF. Written as DNA, the CDR3 is TGTGCCAGCAGTTACGGGTTCGGAGGCACTGAAGCTTTCTTT.

The chain employs TRBV14 and TRBJ2-1, with TRBD2 matching 9 bases. The CDR3 has 17 residues. Germline V gene sequence: CDR1 SGHDN, CDR2 FVKESK. The V segment lost 0 bases and the J segment 3 bases; nucleotides outside the gene matches: 6. The CDR3 spells CASSQDVRGGFYNEQFF. CDR3 sequence (DNA): TGTGCCAGCAGCCAAGACGTGCGGGGGGGCTTCTACAATGAGCAGTTCTTC.

This clonotype was recorded only once. The CDR3 region has the DNA TGTGCCAGCAGCGTTTCAGGGAATCAGCCCCAGCATTTT. Encoded protein: CASSVSGNQPQHF. The chain recombines TRBV9 with TRBJ1-5; TRBD1 is a possible D gene (5 bases). The germline V gene has CDR1 SGDLS and CDR2 YYNGEE. The CDR3 spans 13 residues. V was pared by 2 bases and J by 4 bases, with 7 bases between.

The chain uses TRBV10-3 and TRBJ2-7; tentative D call: TRBD1 (5 bases). V lost 10 bases and J lost 5, with 15 bases in between. Germline CDR1 and CDR2: ENHRY and SYGVKD. The CDR3 is 12 amino acids. CDR3 sequence (DNA): TGTGCCACAGATAATACAGGAGACGAGCAGTACTTC. It yields the protein CATDNTGDEQYF.

The chain links TRBV9 to TRBJ2-1; D gene ambiguous. Per the germline V gene, CDR1 is SGDLS and CDR2 is YYNGEE. V lost 3 bases and J lost 3, with 13 bases in between. The CDR3 has 15 residues. CDR3 loop: CASSAQDELYNEQFF. CDR3 nucleotides: TGTGCCAGCAGCGCTCAGGACGAGCTCTACAATGAGCAGTTCTTC.

V gene TRBV19 combines with J gene TRBJ1-2, with 7 bases identical to TRBD1. CDR1 and CDR2 (germline): LNHDA, SQIVND (reference sequence). CDR3 length equals 14 residues. V trimming: 6 bases; J trimming: 6 bases; junction bases outside the gene matches: 10. The DNA of the CDR3 is TGTGCCAGTAGCACGGGACAGAGAAAGAATGGCTACACCTTC. It specifies CASSTGQRKNGYTF.

This clonotype has a handful of counts. J is TRBJ2-1 and V is TRBV3-1, with 7 bases aligning to TRBD2. The length of the CDR3 is 13 residues. With V trimmed by 9 bases and J by 2 bases, 4 bases remained unmatched. CDR1 is LGHDT and CDR2 is YNNKEL in the germline V gene (reference sequence). The CDR3 DNA reads as TGTGCCAGTTCGGGGGGAACCTACAATGAGCAGTTCTTC. Translation: CASSGGTYNEQFF.

This chain connects TRBV7-9 to TRBJ2-4, with TRBD1 as a possible D gene (7 bases). Trimming left V 1 base short and J 7 bases short, with 14 bases between. The CDR3 is made up of 15 amino acids. Germline V lookup: CDR1 SEHNR, CDR2 FQNEAQ (reference sequence). The CDR3 region is CASSLVETGRNIQYF. CDR3 sequence (DNA): TGTGCCAGCAGCTTAGTTGAGACAGGGAGGAACATTCAGTACTTC.

This chain joins TRBV2 and TRBJ2-7; TRBD2 might be the D (6 bases). The V gene lost 6 bases and the J gene lost 3 bases, with 6 bases spanning the gap. The length of the CDR3 is 11 residues. The germline V gene encodes CDR1 SNHLY and CDR2 FYNNEI. The CDR3 region has the DNA TGTGCCAGCAGCGGGAGCTACGAGCAGTACTTC. This gives the protein CASSGSYEQYF.

The table lists this clonotype with a count of one. This sequence joins TRBV7-9 and TRBJ2-7; TRBD1 might be the D (5 bases). Germline V gene sequence: CDR1 SEHNR, CDR2 FQNEAQ (reference sequence). V dropped 5 bases and J dropped 3 bases, with 11 bases sitting between them. The length of the CDR3 is 13 residues. The CDR3 reads CASSTGQNYEQYF. The DNA for the CDR3 is TGTGCCAGCAGCACTGGACAAAACTACGAGCAGTACTTC.

The gene calls are TRBV7-8 and TRBJ2-3; D gene ambiguous. V gave up 5 bases and J gave up 4 bases, with 16 bases separating them. The CDR3 length is 15 residues. The germline gives CDR1 SGHVS, CDR2 FQNEAQ. CDR3 sequence (DNA): TGTGCCAGCAGCCTCTCTCCCCGAGAGGCAGATACGCAGTATTTT. This codes for CASSLSPREADTQYF.

A single count supports this clonotype. This rearrangement joins TRBV27 to TRBJ2-7, with 8 nucleotides matching TRBD2. The CDR3 contains 13 residues. In germline, CDR1 is MNHEY, CDR2 SMNVEV (reference sequence). Trimming at V came to 3 bases and at J to 4 bases, leaving 2 bases not matched to a gene. The CDR3 DNA sequence: TGTGCCAGCAGTTTCCGGGGGGGATACGAGCAGTACGTC. Its translation: CASSFRGGYEQYV.

The chain's CDR3 is CASSPGTDYEQYF. CDR3 coding DNA: TGTGCCAGCAGCCCCGGGACAGACTACGAGCAGTACTTC. The rearrangement uses TRBV7-3 and TRBJ2-7; 7 bases are a match to TRBD1. The CDR3 spans 13 residues. V dropped 5 bases and J dropped 3; count of bases not matched to a gene: 4. CDR1 is SGHTA and CDR2 is FQGTGA in the germline V gene.

This clonotype showed up just once. This sequence joins TRBV7-9 and TRBJ2-1; 9 nucleotides line up with TRBD1. Germline V gene data show CDR1 as SEHNR and CDR2 as FQNEAQ (reference sequence). The CDR3 consists of 14 residues. V lost 11 bases to trimming and J lost 6 bases; unmatched junction nucleotides: 11. In nucleotides, the CDR3 is TGTGCCGAACAGGGGGCCGATGGATCCAATGAGCAGTTCTTC. Protein sequence: CAEQGADGSNEQFF.

This chain joins TRBV6-2 or TRBV6-3 and TRBJ1-1, with D possibly TRBD1 on 5 matching bases. The CDR3 is made up of 12 amino acids. Looked up from germline, CDR1 is MNHEY and CDR2 is SVGEGT. The V end lost 5 bases, the J end lost 9 bases, and 13 bases lay between the germline ends. The CDR3 DNA is TGTGCCAGCAGTCTCCCGGGACGGAAAGCTTTCTTT. As protein: CASSLPGRKAFF.

This chain uses TRBV2 with TRBJ1-2; no clear D. This CDR3 contains 14 residues. V lost 3 bases, J lost 2 bases, and 10 bases lay in between. CDR1 and CDR2 (germline): SNHLY, FYNNEI. CDR3 amino acids: CASSDLSVNYGYTF. Here the CDR3 DNA reads TGTGCCAGCAGTGATCTCTCTGTCAACTATGGCTACACCTTC.